Shown below are 7 T cell receptor beta chains from a single sample sequenced in a study of blood T cell repertoires in COVID-19. TCRdb's copy holds only in-frame clones and misses some; the assay was immunoSEQ multiplex PCR. The sample yields about 33,000 clones, about nine tenths seen once. The sequencing sample was made of peripheral blood. Receptors were obtained from a man aged 55 to 69 with acute or convalescent COVID-19.

The V call is TRBV7-2, the J call TRBJ1-2; possibly TRBD1 for D (5 bases). The CDR3 is 14 amino acids. V lost 4 bases and J lost 4, with 13 bases in between. Germline-derived CDR1 and CDR2 are SGHTA and FQGNSA. The CDR3 loop reads CASSSGIGAYGYTF. The CDR3, as DNA: TGTGCCAGCAGCTCAGGGATAGGGGCCTATGGCTACACCTTC.

V usage is TRBV7-6 and J usage is TRBJ2-7; 8 nucleotides line up with TRBD1. Looked up from germline, CDR1 is SGHVS and CDR2 is FNYEAQ. The CDR3 sequence is 15 residues long. The ends lost 2 bases at V and 6 bases at J; junction bases unmatched: 9. DNA of the CDR3: TGTGCCAGCAGCTTAACGGGGACAGGTTCAGGCGAGCAGTACGTC. Its translation: CASSLTGTGSGEQYV.

This chain uses TRBV7-8 with TRBJ2-1; 14 bases are a match to TRBD2. This CDR3 is 16 amino acids long. J gave up 9 bases and V 5 bases, and 9 bases lay outside the gene matches. Germline V gene sequence: CDR1 SGHVS, CDR2 FQNEAQ. The DNA of the CDR3 is TGTGCCAGCAGCCCCCGCCGACTAGCGGGAGGGGGTGAGCAGTTCTTC. This encodes CASSPRRLAGGGEQFF.

CDR3 loop: CASSPRFGAGYGDTQYF. The DNA of the CDR3 is TGTGCCAGCAGCCCCCGTTTTGGAGCGGGATATGGAGATACGCAGTATTTT. The gene calls are TRBV7-6 and TRBJ2-3; TRBD2 aligns across 7 bases. Germline values: CDR1 SGHVS, CDR2 FNYEAQ. Germline trimming cut 5 bases from V and 5 bases from J; bases unmatched to any gene: 16. The CDR3 loop spans 17 amino acids.

This chain joins TRBV19 and TRBJ2-1, with D maybe TRBD1 (5 bases). The CDR3 spans 14 residues. CDR1 LNHDA and CDR2 SQIVND come from the germline V gene (reference sequence). With 6 bases removed from V and 5 bases from J, the gap between germline ends came to 14 bases. CDR3 sequence: CASSRRGVHNEQFF. CDR3 nucleotides: TGTGCCAGTAGCCGTAGGGGTGTCCACAATGAGCAGTTCTTC.

The chain carries TRBV10-2 and TRBJ2-5; the D gene is possibly TRBD1 (6 bases). Looked up from germline, CDR1 is WSHSY and CDR2 is SAAADI. The CDR3 extends over 12 amino acids. The ends were cut back, 8 bases at V and 2 bases at J, with 9 bases in the middle. The CDR3 reads CASGGQQETQYF. The DNA of the CDR3 is TGCGCCAGCGGCGGACAGCAAGAGACCCAGTACTTC.

The J gene is TRBJ1-5, the V gene TRBV19; D unresolved. There are 15 residues in the CDR3. Trimming left V 1 base short and J 4 bases short, with 11 bases between. CDR1 LNHDA and CDR2 SQIVND come from the germline V gene (reference sequence). This CDR3 reads CASSIGQRGNQPQHF. Here the CDR3 DNA reads TGTGCCAGTAGTATAGGTCAGAGAGGGAATCAGCCCCAGCATTTT.